The source of this TCR beta chain is a study of cytomegalovirus exposure and HLA in healthy donors. Across the study: Unique TCRs numbering around 80 million, obtained from HLA-typed donors, made up an early data release. Study findings and constraints: The study designated 150 to 200 TCR beta chains cytomegalovirus-associated. With later analysis, a missense DCLRE1C variant became linked to TCR beta V- and J-gene trimming.

This clone was counted once. Its antigen is not known. The PCR was carried out with 60 Vbeta primers and 13 Jbeta primers. Clones were sequenced by immunoSEQ multiplex PCR, and TCRdb holds only the in-frame ones, with some missing. Among about 55,000 clones listed, 65% to 85% were seen once. Germline V gives CDR1 MNHEY, CDR2 SVGAGI. V shed 5 bases and J shed 2 bases, with 10 bases lying between them. There are 13 residues in the CDR3. The chain carries TRBV6-5 and TRBJ2-7; no firm D call. Sequenced sample: PBMCs. The sequence came from a man aged 25 to 40 in good health and CMV-seronegative. CDR3 in amino acids: CASSRPGPYEQYF. CDR3 nucleotides: TGTGCCAGCAGTCGCCCAGGTCCCTACGAGCAGTACTTC.